This TCR beta chain was recovered during a study of cytotoxic CD8 clonotypes in ibrutinib-treated CLL. Findings of the study overall: Baseline clonality, higher than in age-matched healthy donors, tracked circulating CD8+ T-cell counts. With treatment, public clonotypes, which were uncommon, either contracted or remained stable.

Frozen PBMC stocks contributed around 2 micrograms of genomic DNA to the TCR beta libraries. Per germline, CDR1 SGHVS and CDR2 FQNEAQ. This CDR3 spans 15 amino acids. V lost 5 bases, J lost 3 bases, and 16 bases lay in between. Notes on this clone: Its antigen remains unidentified.

Using immunoSEQ multiplex PCR, the repertoire was profiled, and TCRdb retains in-frame clones only, with some absent. The sample lists about 43,000 clones, around 73% occurring once. The chain joins TRBV7-8 to TRBJ1-2; D is perhaps TRBD1 (6 bases). The TCR sequence derives from a human donor with chronic lymphocytic leukemia. Sequenced material: PBMCs, taken after 12 months of ibrutinib treatment. CDR3 in DNA: TGTGCCAGCAGCGGACCCCTGGACAGATACTATGGCTACACCTTC. This gives the protein CASSGPLDRYYGYTF.